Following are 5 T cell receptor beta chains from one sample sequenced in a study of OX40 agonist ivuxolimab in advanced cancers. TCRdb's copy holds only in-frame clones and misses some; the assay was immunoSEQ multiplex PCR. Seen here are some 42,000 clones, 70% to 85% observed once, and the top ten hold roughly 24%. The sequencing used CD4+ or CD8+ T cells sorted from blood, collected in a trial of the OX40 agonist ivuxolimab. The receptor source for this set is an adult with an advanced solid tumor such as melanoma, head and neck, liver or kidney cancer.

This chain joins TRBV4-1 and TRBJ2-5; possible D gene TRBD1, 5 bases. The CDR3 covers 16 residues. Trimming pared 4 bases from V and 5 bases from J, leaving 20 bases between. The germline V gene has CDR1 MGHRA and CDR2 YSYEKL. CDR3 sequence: CASSPALQGFGETQYF. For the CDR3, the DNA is TGCGCCAGCAGCCCCGCCTTGCAGGGATTTGGGGAGACCCAGTACTTC.

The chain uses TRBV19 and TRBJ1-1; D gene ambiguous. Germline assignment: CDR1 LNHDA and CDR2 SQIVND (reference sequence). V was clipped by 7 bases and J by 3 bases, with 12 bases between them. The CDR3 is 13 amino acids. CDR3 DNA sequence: TGTGCCAGTACGGGCGACCGTTACACTGAAGCTTTCTTT. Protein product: CASTGDRYTEAFF.

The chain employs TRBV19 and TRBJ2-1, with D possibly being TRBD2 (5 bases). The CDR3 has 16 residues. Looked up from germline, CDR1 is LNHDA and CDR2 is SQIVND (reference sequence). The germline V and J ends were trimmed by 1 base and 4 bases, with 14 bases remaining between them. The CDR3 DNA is TGTGCCAGTAGTATAGTTGGAGCGGCACCATACAATGAGCAGTTCTTC. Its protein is CASSIVGAAPYNEQFF.

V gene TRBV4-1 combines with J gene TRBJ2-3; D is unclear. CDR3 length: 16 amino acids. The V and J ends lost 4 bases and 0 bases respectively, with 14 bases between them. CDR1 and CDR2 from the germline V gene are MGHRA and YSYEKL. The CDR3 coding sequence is TGCGCCAGCAGCCCAACCGGCCATGCGAGCACAGATACGCAGTATTTT. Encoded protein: CASSPTGHASTDTQYF.

This CDR3 reads CASSQAWDTQYF. The CDR3 DNA is TGTGCCAGCAGTCAAGCCTGGGATACGCAGTATTTT. The chain employs TRBV11-2 and TRBJ2-3; D not certain. CDR3 size: 12 residues. Trimming cost V 6 bases and J 6 bases, with 10 bases left between them. Germline-derived CDR1 and CDR2 are SGHAT and FQNNGV.